This is a list of T cell receptor beta chains from one sample in a study of response to subunit inactivated influenza vaccine. From the RT-PCR reads, TCRdb called clonotypes with MiXCR, one entry per CDR3 protein. This sample has approximately 680,000 distinct CDR3 sequences, with around 16% found just once. Sequences were derived from PBMCs from blood, sampled roughly 12 days after vaccination. All receptors derive from a man aged 50-60 years who received an inactivated influenza vaccine. Each CDR3 is given with its conserved first and last residue. The order of the fields is V gene, D gene, CDR3 length, CDR3 protein. The D gene is left open where the match is weak.

V gene: TRBV28
D gene: NA
CDR3 length: 18
CDR3 protein: CASSLFRWSQGMNTEAFF

V gene: TRBV7-2
D gene: NA
CDR3 length: 14
CDR3 protein: CASSLALVDTEAFF

V gene: TRBV6-2/TRBV6-3
D gene: NA
CDR3 length: 14
CDR3 protein: CASSYYGSTDTQYF

V gene: TRBV15
D gene: TRBD1
CDR3 length: 15
CDR3 protein: CATSTWDRVDQPQHF

V gene: TRBV5-1
D gene: TRBD1
CDR3 length: 12
CDR3 protein: CASSMTGREQFF

V gene: TRBV18
D gene: TRBD1
CDR3 length: 15
CDR3 protein: CASSPGQGFYSPLHF

V gene: TRBV5-1
D gene: NA
CDR3 length: 15
CDR3 protein: CASSLAVQPGYEQYF

V gene: TRBV20-1
D gene: NA
CDR3 length: 13
CDR3 protein: CSATQGTRNTIYF

V gene: TRBV7-6
D gene: NA
CDR3 length: 17
CDR3 protein: CASSPLADSGSSYEQYF

V gene: TRBV28
D gene: NA
CDR3 length: 11
CDR3 protein: CASSQYFEQYF

V gene: TRBV4-3
D gene: NA
CDR3 length: 16
CDR3 protein: CASSQDSQGNVAGYTF

V gene: TRBV30
D gene: NA
CDR3 length: 13
CDR3 protein: CAWSVRGDYGYTF

V gene: TRBV11-2
D gene: NA
CDR3 length: 16
CDR3 protein: CASSFGGVDSTDTQYF

V gene: TRBV20-1
D gene: NA
CDR3 length: 13
CDR3 protein: CSARDVDRVEQFF

V gene: TRBV4-2
D gene: NA
CDR3 length: 16
CDR3 protein: CASSQARSGGLYGYTF

V gene: TRBV9
D gene: NA
CDR3 length: 16
CDR3 protein: CASSPGTLAEGSIQYF

V gene: TRBV4-3
D gene: NA
CDR3 length: 16
CDR3 protein: CASSQTSGLRGETQYF

V gene: TRBV28
D gene: NA
CDR3 length: 15
CDR3 protein: CASNLAPGVGYEQYF

V gene: TRBV20-1
D gene: NA
CDR3 length: 14
CDR3 protein: CSASTGAEGYGYTF

V gene: TRBV12-3/TRBV12-4
D gene: NA
CDR3 length: 14
CDR3 protein: CASSLTPSQETQYF

V gene: TRBV20-1
D gene: TRBD1
CDR3 length: 13
CDR3 protein: CSAPQGGVYGYTF

V gene: TRBV2
D gene: NA
CDR3 length: 15
CDR3 protein: CASSQEGSLGTEAFF

V gene: TRBV5-1
D gene: NA
CDR3 length: 15
CDR3 protein: CASSLASGLGNTIYF

V gene: TRBV12-5
D gene: TRBD1
CDR3 length: 17
CDR3 protein: CASGLSTGLSSYNEQFF

V gene: TRBV20-1
D gene: NA
CDR3 length: 14
CDR3 protein: CSAREVISYYEQYF

V gene: TRBV5-1
D gene: NA
CDR3 length: 15
CDR3 protein: CASSRGVRAMETQYF

V gene: TRBV7-9
D gene: TRBD1
CDR3 length: 15
CDR3 protein: CASSLVWDRDTEAFF

V gene: TRBV6-6
D gene: NA
CDR3 length: 13
CDR3 protein: CASSKSDLYEQYF

V gene: TRBV20-1
D gene: NA
CDR3 length: 18
CDR3 protein: CSARVERGARISYNEQFF